One sample yielded the 29 T cell receptor beta chains listed below, sequenced in a study of radiotherapy plus CTLA-4 blockade in lung cancer (dated by TCRdb to 2016 to 2019). Library construction relied on the immunoSEQ multiplex PCR assay. TCRdb re-hosts the immuneACCESS table, in-frame sequences only. Its copies lack some clones; in the studies checked, an unresolved V gene accounts for under half of them, and the cause for the rest is not known. Counted in this sample were about 77,000 clones; roughly 74% of them appeared once. The ten largest make up around 10% of the sample. Source: peripheral blood, taken from a patient treated with radiotherapy plus ipilimumab. Receptor source: a human donor with non-small cell lung cancer whose response to radiotherapy plus ipilimumab could not be evaluated.

This sequence joins TRBV9 and TRBJ2-5, with TRBD1 matching 9 bases. Unmatched junction bases numbered 12, after V lost 5 bases and J lost 4 bases. Germline assignment: CDR1 SGDLS and CDR2 YYNGEE. The CDR3 totals 16 residues. The CDR3 reads CASSYRTGAIGETQYF. The CDR3 DNA is TGTGCCAGCAGTTACCGGACAGGGGCTATTGGAGAGACCCAGTACTTC.

The chain's CDR3 is CASRGQGGAEAFF. The CDR3 bases are TGTGCCAGCAGGGGACAGGGGGGCGCTGAAGCTTTCTTT. V is TRBV2 and J is TRBJ1-1, with 11 bases aligning to TRBD1. This CDR3 spans 13 amino acids. The ends lost 6 bases at V and 6 bases at J; junction bases unmatched: 3. Germline loops: CDR1 SNHLY, CDR2 FYNNEI.

The chain links TRBV13 to TRBJ2-1; tentatively, D is TRBD1 (7 bases). Germline CDR1 reads PRHDT; CDR2 reads FYEKMQ (reference sequence). V was pared by 5 bases and J by 5 bases, with 19 bases between. This CDR3 contains 16 residues. CDR3 amino acids: CASSPPGDSKHNEQFF. CDR3 DNA: TGTGCCAGCAGCCCACCGGGGGACAGCAAACACAATGAGCAGTTCTTC.

This clone was observed a handful of times. The chain joins TRBV11-2 to TRBJ1-3, with unresolved D. V gave up 5 bases and J gave up 0 bases, with 11 bases separating them. This CDR3 is 15 amino acids long. Germline CDR1 and CDR2: SGHAT and FQNNGV. The CDR3 loop reads CASSPGGFSGNTIYF. The DNA for the CDR3 is TGTGCCAGCAGCCCCGGAGGGTTCTCTGGAAACACCATATATTTT. The variable domain in full, with the rest retrieved from reference TRBV11-2 and TRBJ1-3, is EAGVAQSPRYKIIEKRQSVAFWCNPISGHATLYWYQQILGQGPKLLIQFQNNGVVDDSQLPKDRFSAERLKGVDSTLKIQPAKLEDSAVYLCASSPGGFSGNTIYFGEGSWLTVV.

The V call is TRBV6-6, the J call TRBJ2-7; 13 positions match TRBD2. Germline assignment: CDR1 MNHNY and CDR2 SVGAGI (reference sequence). Losses at the gene ends were 6 bases for V and 3 bases for J; bases not matched to a gene: 5. The CDR3 is 15 amino acids. CDR3 sequence reads: CASRRGTSGDYEQYF. Here the CDR3 DNA reads TGTGCCAGCAGACGCGGGACTAGCGGGGACTACGAGCAGTACTTC.

This clone was observed once. The gene calls are TRBV5-1 and TRBJ1-3, with D maybe TRBD1 (5 bases). In germline, CDR1 is SGHRS, CDR2 YFSETQ. V was cut by 0 bases and J by 4 bases, with 11 bases left in between. This CDR3 is 15 amino acids long. This chain's CDR3 is CASSLAGGSGNTIYF. CDR3 sequence (DNA): TGCGCCAGCAGCTTGGCCGGGGGTTCCGGAAACACCATATATTTT.

This clone was seen a few times. This rearrangement joins TRBV7-9 to TRBJ2-3; a possible D gene is TRBD1 (5 bases). Trimming took 1 base from V and 1 from J, leaving 9 bases between them. The CDR3 runs to 15 residues. Germline loops: CDR1 SEHNR, CDR2 FQNEAQ (reference sequence). In nucleotides, the CDR3 is TGTGCCAGCAGCTTAGAAGGCAGGGGCACAGATACGCAGTATTTT. It yields the protein CASSLEGRGTDTQYF. Full variable domain (missing parts from reference TRBV7-9 and TRBJ2-3): DTGVSQNPRHKITKRGQNVTFRCDPISEHNRLYWYRQTLGQGPEFLTYFQNEAQLEKSRLLSDRFSAERPKGSFSTLEIQRTEQGDSAMYLCASSLEGRGTDTQYFGPGTRLTVL.

The J gene is TRBJ1-2, the V gene TRBV28; 7 bases match TRBD1. Trimming removed 3 bases from V and 2 bases from J; junction bases left unmatched: 9. Germline V gene sequence: CDR1 MDHEN, CDR2 SYDVKM. The CDR3 extends over 16 amino acids. The CDR3 here is CASSLGDSSLNYGYTF. CDR3 in DNA: TGTGCCAGCAGTTTGGGGGACAGTTCCCTCAACTATGGCTACACCTTC.

The rearrangement joins TRBV5-1 to TRBJ2-3; 10 nucleotides line up with TRBD2. CDR1 SGHRS and CDR2 YFSETQ come from the germline V gene. J was trimmed by 10 bases and V by 5 bases; bases with no gene match: 16. The CDR3 length is 16 residues. Here the CDR3 DNA reads TGCGCCAGCAGAGCACCCGGGACTAGCGTGTCTGGGCCGCAGTATTTT. Amino acid sequence: CASRAPGTSVSGPQYF.

V usage is TRBV6-1 and J usage is TRBJ2-5; D is unclear. V lost 9 bases, J lost 2 bases, and 16 bases lay in between. Germline CDR1 and CDR2: MNHNS and SASEGT. The CDR3 sequence is 14 residues long. CDR3 in amino acids: CASDVVASQETQYF. CDR3 nucleotides: TGTGCCAGTGATGTGGTAGCATCTCAAGAGACCCAGTACTTC.

The chain recombines TRBV7-2 with TRBJ2-7; the match to TRBD2 covers 11 bases. Germline CDR1 reads SGHTA; CDR2 reads FQGNSA. This CDR3 region has 17 residues. The V and J ends lost 0 bases and 3 bases, in that order; junction bases with no gene match: 7. Here the CDR3 reads CASSLASRGTSGYEQYF. DNA of the CDR3: TGTGCCAGCAGCTTAGCGTCACGAGGGACTAGCGGCTACGAGCAGTACTTC.

The chain combines TRBV11-2 with TRBJ2-5, with 12 bases identical to TRBD2. CDR1 and CDR2 (germline): SGHAT, FQNNGV. This CDR3 has 14 amino acids. The ends lost 4 bases at V and 9 bases at J; junction bases unmatched: 6. The CDR3, as DNA: TGTGCCAGCAGCTCCCGACTAGCGGGGGAAGCCCAGTACTTC. Its protein is CASSSRLAGEAQYF.

The chain is built from TRBV19 and TRBJ2-7; D is perhaps TRBD2 (5 bases). Germline values: CDR1 LNHDA, CDR2 SQIVND (reference sequence). The CDR3 consists of 15 residues. Trimming removed 4 bases at V and 5 bases at J, with 18 bases between. The CDR3 spells CASSSPRGLINEQYF. The CDR3 region has the DNA TGTGCCAGTAGTAGCCCCCGCGGGTTGATCAACGAGCAGTACTTC.

This clone appeared a single time. The chain couples TRBV19 to TRBJ2-2; TRBD2 might be the D (5 bases). Germline CDR1 and CDR2: LNHDA and SQIVND (reference sequence). The ends were cut back, 6 bases at V and 5 bases at J, with 13 bases in the middle. This CDR3 has 14 residues. CDR3 coding DNA: TGTGCCAGTAGGCGCGACGGCGGGACCGGGGAGCTGTTTTTT. This sequence encodes CASRRDGGTGELFF.

CDR3 in DNA: TGTGCCAGCAGTGTAACGGCGGGGGGACAGACCCAGTACTTC. It yields the protein CASSVTAGGQTQYF. This rearrangement joins TRBV2 to TRBJ2-5; 8 bases agree with TRBD2. This CDR3 is built from 14 residues. The germline gives CDR1 SNHLY, CDR2 FYNNEI. J gave up 6 bases and V 4 bases, and 7 bases lay outside the gene matches.

This chain joins TRBV4-2 and TRBJ1-3; D gene unclear. From germline, CDR1 is LGHNA and CDR2 YNFKEQ. The ends were cut back, 4 bases at V and 4 bases at J, with 14 bases in the middle. CDR3 length equals 15 residues. CDR3 residues: CASSPDGGTGNTIYF. DNA of the CDR3: TGTGCCAGCAGCCCCGATGGAGGAACCGGAAACACCATATATTTT.

This clone occurred many times. This sequence joins TRBV11-3 and TRBJ1-1; no definite D call. V was clipped by 5 bases and J by 6 bases, with 19 bases between them. The length of the CDR3 is 15 residues. The germline V gene encodes CDR1 SGHNT and CDR2 YENEEA. The DNA of the CDR3 is TGTGCCAGCAGCCCCCGGACCCACGGGGAATCTGAAGCTTTCTTT. Its protein is CASSPRTHGESEAFF.

The chain recombines TRBV29-1 with TRBJ2-5, with D tentatively TRBD1 (7 bases). Germline loops: CDR1 SQVTM, CDR2 ANQGSEA. The CDR3 covers 13 residues. V was pared by 7 bases and J by 5 bases, with 17 bases between. The DNA of the CDR3 is TGCAGCGCTTTATTGACAGGGAGGGAGACCCAGTACTTC. Amino acids: CSALLTGRETQYF.

V is TRBV2 and J is TRBJ2-7; TRBD2 matches 7 bases. After removal of 3 bases from V and 2 bases from J, the junction contained 1 base not matched to a gene. Germline loops: CDR1 SNHLY, CDR2 FYNNEI. The length of the CDR3 is 13 residues. The CDR3 DNA follows: TGTGCCAGCAGTGAGCGGGGGACCTACGAGCAGTACTTC. Protein sequence: CASSERGTYEQYF.

This chain joins TRBV30 and TRBJ1-6; possible D gene TRBD1, 5 bases. V dropped 8 bases and J dropped 2 bases, with 16 bases sitting between them. This CDR3 has 15 residues. CDR1 GTSNPN and CDR2 SVGIG come from the germline V gene (reference sequence). CDR3 sequence: CAHQGGRTYNSPLHF. The CDR3, as DNA: TGTGCCCATCAGGGAGGGAGAACCTATAATTCACCCCTCCACTTT.

This chain connects TRBV19 to TRBJ1-2; D call uncertain. CDR3 length: 15 residues. Germline CDR1 and CDR2: LNHDA and SQIVND (reference sequence). V was pared by 8 bases and J by 2 bases, with 18 bases between. Here the CDR3 reads CASWNLGERNYGYTF. The DNA of the CDR3 is TGTGCCAGTTGGAACCTCGGGGAAAGGAACTATGGCTACACCTTC. The full variable domain, its missing parts supplied by reference TRBV19 and TRBJ1-2, is DGGITQSPKYLFRKEGQNVTLSCEQNLNHDAMYWYRQDPGQGLRLIYYSQIVNDFQKGDIAEGYSVSREKKESFPLTVTSAQKNPTAFYLCASWNLGERNYGYTFGSGTRLTVV.

The chain is built from TRBV5-6 and TRBJ2-5, with TRBD2 matching over 9 bases. Near its end, the DNA agrees better with TRBJ2-7, so the J call may be wrong. This CDR3 comprises 15 residues. The germline V gene encodes CDR1 SGHDT and CDR2 YYEEEE. CDR3 DNA: TGTGCCAGCAGCTTCGGTCTAGCGGGATCCTACGAGCAGTACTTC. It yields the protein CASSFGLAGSYEQYF.

This rearrangement joins TRBV19 to TRBJ2-5, with D perhaps TRBD2 (6 bases). Germline V gene lookup returns CDR1 LNHDA and CDR2 SQIVND (reference sequence). This CDR3 spans 14 amino acids. V lost 4 bases and J 5 bases, leaving 14 bases between the germline ends. This chain's CDR3 is CASSTVLAFETQYF. The CDR3 coding sequence is TGTGCCAGTAGTACGGTACTAGCTTTTGAGACCCAGTACTTC.

The chain carries TRBV5-5 and TRBJ2-2; possibly TRBD2 for D (6 bases). This CDR3 spans 16 amino acids. Germline V gene data show CDR1 as SGHKS and CDR2 as YYEKEE (reference sequence). Trimming shortened V by 2 bases and J by 5 bases, and 16 bases separated the two germline ends. CDR3 loop: CASSLVGEVWTGELFF. CDR3 bases: TGTGCCAGCAGCTTAGTTGGGGAGGTATGGACCGGGGAGCTGTTTTTT.

The chain carries TRBV9 and TRBJ1-1; a weak D match, TRBD1 (5 bases). Germline CDR1 SGDLS, CDR2 YYNGEE. The CDR3 is made up of 18 amino acids. V gave up 4 bases and J gave up 0 bases, with 22 bases separating them. Here the CDR3 reads CASSPPLGGRGVNTEAFF. The DNA for the CDR3 is TGTGCCAGCAGCCCTCCCCTTGGGGGGAGAGGCGTGAACACTGAAGCTTTCTTT.

V and J are TRBV28 and TRBJ1-2; 8 positions agree with TRBD1. The CDR3 spans 14 residues. V lost 4 bases, J lost 4 bases, and 5 bases stayed unmatched. Germline values: CDR1 MDHEN, CDR2 SYDVKM. CDR3: CASSSTGAPYGYTF. CDR3 sequence (DNA): TGTGCCAGCAGTTCGACAGGGGCCCCCTATGGCTACACCTTC.

This clone showed up just once. The rearrangement joins TRBV5-4 to TRBJ2-2, with 8 bases matching TRBD1. Trimming at V came to 0 bases and at J to 2 bases, leaving 3 bases not matched to a gene. This CDR3 contains 16 residues. From germline, CDR1 is SGHNT and CDR2 YYREEE (reference sequence). CDR3 amino acids: CASSLVQGANTGELFF. The CDR3 DNA reads TGTGCCAGCAGCTTGGTGCAGGGGGCCAACACCGGGGAGCTGTTTTTT.

V gene TRBV6-5 combines with J gene TRBJ1-2; D is unclear. The germline V gene has CDR1 MNHEY and CDR2 SVGAGI. The CDR3 is made up of 12 amino acids. V was pared by 6 bases and J by 4 bases, with 9 bases between. The CDR3 region is CASSPGSYGYTF. The CDR3 coding sequence is TGTGCCAGCAGCCCAGGATCCTATGGCTACACCTTC.

This chain connects TRBV4-2 to TRBJ2-7; a weak D match, TRBD1 (5 bases). The CDR3 spans 16 residues. Germline values: CDR1 LGHNA, CDR2 YNFKEQ. V lost 0 bases to trimming and J lost 4 bases, with 16 bases between them. CDR3 DNA sequence: TGTGCCAGCAGCCAAGATGGGCACGCTGGGGCTTACGAGCAGTACTTC. It is translated as CASSQDGHAGAYEQYF.